Listed below are T cell receptor beta chains from one sample, sequenced in a study of cytomegalovirus exposure and HLA in healthy donors. Clones were sequenced by immunoSEQ multiplex PCR, and TCRdb holds only the in-frame ones, with some missing. This sample has approximately 150,000 clones, with more than 65% found just once. The sample comprised PBMCs. These receptors came from a man in his fifties or sixties in good health and CMV-seropositive. Both conserved end residues are part of each CDR3.

>TRBJ2-5|TRBV5-1
CASSFGLAAQETQYF
>TRBJ2-2|TRBV7-9
CSSSYRDRGRAGELFF
>TRBJ2-7|TRBV11-1
CASSLGPGEQYF
>TRBJ2-2|TRBV6-1
CASSEAPGQGSNTGELFF
>TRBJ2-7|TRBV18
CASSPLRGTYEQYF
>NA|TRBV4-1
CASSQEGVSAGEAYEQYF
>TRBJ1-1|TRBV19
CASSPRVGAPNTEAFF
>TRBJ2-3|TRBV5-1
CASSLTASTDTQYF
>TRBJ2-7|TRBV28
CASRPSAGELLYEQYF
>TRBJ1-4|TRBV5-4
CASSLDGIISEKLFF
>TRBJ2-5|TRBV5-4
CASSLEQELQETQYF
>TRBJ1-4|TRBV19
CASNGHRSNEKLFF
>TRBJ2-1|TRBV19
CATSPRTGRYNEQFF
>TRBJ1-3|TRBV7-9
CASSSSRRLSGNTIYF
>TRBJ1-1|TRBV29-1
CSVLRDSNPSTEAFF
>TRBJ2-1|TRBV11-2
CASSSIAGEHNEQFF
>TRBJ2-5|TRBV5-6
CASSLAVGAETQYF
>NA|TRBV6-5
CASRKEGAVSYEQYF
>TRBJ1-2|TRBV19
CASTRPGVERYTF
>TRBJ2-3|TRBV29-1
CSVEGGGRLDTQYF
>TRBJ2-5|TRBV19
CASSTGGGQETQYF
>TRBJ2-7|TRBV6-5
CASNVGGRTSYEQYF
>TRBJ1-3|TRBV5-6
CASSRRTDTIYF
>TRBJ1-2|TRBV28
CASSSPGVSYGYTF
>TRBJ1-1|TRBV5-1
CASSSRQGAGAEAFF
>TRBJ2-1|TRBV29-1
CSSLGGASNEQFF
>TRBJ2-1|TRBV9
CASSVERTSIIGHEQFF
>TRBJ2-3|TRBV7-6
CASSLGREVDTQYF
>TRBJ1-2|TRBV10-3
CAIRREGYGYTF
>TRBJ2-4|TRBV29-1
CSGTTGGALAKNIQYF
>TRBJ1-2|TRBV28
CASSSTGTSGYTF
>TRBJ2-3|TRBV29-1
CSVGGDSSTDTQYF
>TRBJ1-5|TRBV6-5
CASSYARGDDQPQHF
>TRBJ1-3|TRBV6-5
CASSEQGNTIYF